The entry that follows covers one T cell receptor (beta chain) sequence. This record belongs to a study of T cells in localized non-small cell lung cancer. Libraries were prepared by immunoSEQ multiplex PCR; TCRdb keeps only in-frame clonotypes and omits some of them. In the table there are some 50,000 clones, over 80% of which are singletons. The material was peripheral blood mononuclear cells, obtained before any cancer treatment. This clonotype was sampled from a man between 35 and 75 years old with stage III lung adenocarcinoma.

Here the CDR3 reads CASSVGDSNYGYTF. CDR3 DNA: TGTGCCAGCAGCGTAGGGGACAGTAACTATGGCTACACCTTC. The chain links TRBV9 to TRBJ1-2; the match to TRBD1 covers 7 bases. Germline V CDR1 and CDR2: SGDLS, YYNGEE. The junction had 0 bases not matched to a gene; V was cut back by 0 bases and J by 1 base. The CDR3 is made up of 14 amino acids.